Listed below are T cell receptor beta chains from one sample, sequenced in a study of Graves' ophthalmopathy and Graves' hyperthyroidism. TCRdb ran MiXCR on the multiplex PCR reads and lists one entry per CDR3 protein. The table lists over 500,000 distinct CDR3 sequences, about a fifth of them singletons, with around 6.5% in the top ten. The specimen was peripheral blood. These receptors were taken from a woman younger than 30 with stable Graves' hyperthyroidism. Some clones in this sample may be carry-over from other donors' samples. Each CDR3 is given with its conserved first and last residue. D genes are given only for firm matches. For some rows the clone size is stated as once, few or many, or as a class when expanded; others skip it.

J: TRBJ2-7
V: TRBV3-1
D: TRBD1
size: many
CDR3: CASSQSPYRDRRYEQYF
DNA: TGTGCCAGCAGCCAATCCCCTTACCGGGACAGGAGATACGAGCAGTACTTC

J: TRBJ2-7
V: TRBV2
D: TRBD2
size: many
CDR3: CASIRTSGTFPSIEQYF
DNA: TGTGCCAGCATTAGGACTAGCGGGACTTTCCCCTCGATCGAGCAGTACTTC

J: TRBJ2-5
V: TRBV7-2
D: -
size: many
CDR3: CASSLGAREETQYF
DNA: TGTGCCAGCAGCTTAGGGGCAAGGGAAGAGACCCAGTACTTC

J: TRBJ1-4
V: TRBV20-1
D: TRBD1
size: few
CDR3: CSAVPGTGDEKLFF
DNA: TGCAGTGCTGTCCCCGGGACAGGGGATGAAAAACTGTTTTTT

J: TRBJ1-5
V: TRBV2
D: -
size: many
CDR3: CATAGDSNQPQHF
DNA: TGTGCCACCGCAGGTGATAGCAATCAGCCCCAGCATTTT

J: TRBJ1-1
V: TRBV29-1
D: -
size: many
CDR3: CSVDQGPGTEAFF
DNA: TGCAGCGTTGATCAGGGGCCAGGCACTGAAGCTTTCTTT

J: TRBJ2-7
V: TRBV13
D: -
size: -
CDR3: CASSYNLDYEQYF
DNA: TGTGCCAGCAGCTACAACTTGGACTACGAGCAGTACTTC

J: TRBJ2-5
V: TRBV12-3/TRBV12-4
D: -
size: few
CDR3: CASSPTAYVETQYF
DNA: TGTGCCAGCAGTCCTACAGCCTACGTAGAGACCCAGTACTTC

J: TRBJ1-6
V: TRBV30
D: TRBD1
size: many
CDR3: CAWSGYPDRNYNSPLHF
DNA: TGTGCCTGGAGTGGCTATCCGGACAGGAACTATAATTCACCCCTCCACTTT

J: TRBJ1-1
V: TRBV7-2
D: -
size: many
CDR3: CASSPRIGSEAFF
DNA: TGTGCCAGCAGCCCCAGGATCGGATCTGAAGCTTTCTTT

J: TRBJ1-2
V: TRBV6-1
D: -
size: many
CDR3: CASRTSNRVGYTF
DNA: TGTGCCAGCAGGACCTCAAACAGGGTTGGCTACACCTTC

J: TRBJ2-5
V: TRBV3-1
D: -
size: many
CDR3: CASSPRAGAGGTQYF
DNA: TGTGCCAGCAGCCCTCGGGCCGGAGCAGGAGGGACCCAGTACTTC

J: TRBJ1-1
V: TRBV11-2
D: -
size: -
CDR3: CASSTRYTEAFF
DNA: TGTGCCAGCAGCACACGTTACACTGAAGCTTTCTTT

J: TRBJ1-3
V: TRBV28
D: -
size: -
CDR3: CASRSDSTSGNTIYF
DNA: TGTGCCAGCAGGTCGGACAGTACCTCTGGAAACACCATATATTTT

J: TRBJ1-5
V: TRBV11-2
D: -
size: many
CDR3: CASSLGQGTYQPQHF
DNA: TGTGCCAGCAGCTTAGGACAAGGGACCTATCAGCCCCAGCATTTT

J: TRBJ1-5
V: TRBV19
D: -
size: -
CDR3: CASSISWEGNQPQHF
DNA: TGTGCCAGTAGTATATCCTGGGAGGGCAATCAGCCCCAGCATTTT

J: TRBJ1-1
V: TRBV4-2
D: -
size: many
CDR3: CASSQDAGWRDTEAFF
DNA: TGTGCCAGCAGCCAAGATGCAGGGTGGAGGGACACTGAAGCTTTCTTT

J: TRBJ2-7
V: TRBV28
D: -
size: many
CDR3: CASTRPPYEQYF
DNA: TGTGCCAGCACCCGGCCACCTTACGAGCAGTACTTC

J: TRBJ1-2
V: TRBV14
D: -
size: few
CDR3: CASSTDLATPKGVAGAHYGYTF
DNA: TGTGCCAGCAGCACCGATCTGGCGACCCCAAAAGGGGTGGCAGGGGCCCACTATGGCTACACCTTC

J: TRBJ1-1
V: TRBV12-5
D: -
size: many
CDR3: CASRGRDTEAFF
DNA: TGTGCTAGTCGTGGGCGGGACACTGAAGCTTTCTTT

J: TRBJ2-7
V: TRBV11-2
D: TRBD2
size: few
CDR3: CASSLTGLAGAYEQYF
DNA: TGTGCCAGCAGCTTGACGGGACTAGCGGGAGCCTACGAGCAGTACTTC